This TCR beta chain originates from a study of blood T cells in healthy people across ages. A second roughly 6 to 12 cycle PCR used barcoded and J-beta primers. TCRdb analysed the 5' RACE reads with MiXCR anew, one entry per CDR3 protein. Of hundreds of thousands of distinct CDR3 sequences listed, approximately 43% are singletons. The CDR3 runs to 18 residues. V gave up 0 bases and J gave up 1 base; unmatched junction bases: 9. CDR1 and CDR2 (germline): LGHNA, YNFKEQ. V and J are TRBV4-2 and TRBJ2-5; 9 nucleotides match TRBD2. The receptor was isolated from a woman aged 55-75 years in good health. Source material: blood. DNA of the CDR3: TGTGCCAGCAGCCAAGATCTGGCTAGCGGGGCACCCCAAGAGACCCAGTACTTC. As protein: CASSQDLASGAPQETQYF.